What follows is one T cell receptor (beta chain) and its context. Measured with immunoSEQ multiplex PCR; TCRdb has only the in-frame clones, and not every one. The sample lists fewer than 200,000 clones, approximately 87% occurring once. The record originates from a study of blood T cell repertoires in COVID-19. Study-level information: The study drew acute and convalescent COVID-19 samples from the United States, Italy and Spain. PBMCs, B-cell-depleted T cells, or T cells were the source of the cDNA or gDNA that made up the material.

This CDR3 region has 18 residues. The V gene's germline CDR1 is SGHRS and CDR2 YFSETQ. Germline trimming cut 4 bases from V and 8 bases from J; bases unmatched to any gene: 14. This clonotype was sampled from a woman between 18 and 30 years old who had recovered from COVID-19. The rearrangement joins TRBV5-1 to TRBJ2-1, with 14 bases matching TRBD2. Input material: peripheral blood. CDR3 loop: CASSQDKSGTSGRDEQFF. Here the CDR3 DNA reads TGCGCCAGCAGCCAAGATAAGTCCGGGACTAGCGGGAGAGATGAGCAGTTCTTC.